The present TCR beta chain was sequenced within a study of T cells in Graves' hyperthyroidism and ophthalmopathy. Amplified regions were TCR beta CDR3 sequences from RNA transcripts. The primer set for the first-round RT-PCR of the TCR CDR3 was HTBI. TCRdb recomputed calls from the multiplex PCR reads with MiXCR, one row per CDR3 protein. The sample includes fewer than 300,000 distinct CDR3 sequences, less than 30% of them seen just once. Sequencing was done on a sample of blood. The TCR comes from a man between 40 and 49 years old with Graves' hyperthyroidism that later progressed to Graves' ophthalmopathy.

The CDR3 region is CASSPDLHSYEQYF. In DNA, the CDR3 is TGTGCCAGCAGCCCTGACTTACACTCCTACGAGCAGTACTTC. This rearrangement joins TRBV28 to TRBJ2-7; D is uncertain. The CDR3 contains 14 residues. With 6 bases removed from V and 0 bases from J, the gap between germline ends came to 12 bases. Germline V gene data show CDR1 as MDHEN and CDR2 as SYDVKM.